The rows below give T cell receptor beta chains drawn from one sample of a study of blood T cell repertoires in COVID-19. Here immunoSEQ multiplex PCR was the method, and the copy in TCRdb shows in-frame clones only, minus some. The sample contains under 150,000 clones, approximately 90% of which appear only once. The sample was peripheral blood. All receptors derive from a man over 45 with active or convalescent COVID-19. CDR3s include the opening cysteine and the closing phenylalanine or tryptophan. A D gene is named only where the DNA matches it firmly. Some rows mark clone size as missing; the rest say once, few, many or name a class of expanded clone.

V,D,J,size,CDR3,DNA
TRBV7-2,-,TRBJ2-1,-,CASSLVTGDADEQFF,TGTGCCAGCAGCTTAGTGACGGGAGACGCCGATGAGCAGTTCTTC
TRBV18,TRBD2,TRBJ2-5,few,CASSPRTGGPQETQYF,TGTGCCAGCTCACCAAGGACGGGAGGACCACAAGAGACCCAGTACTTC
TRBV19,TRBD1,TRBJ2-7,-,CASSMWTGYEQYF,TGTGCCAGTAGTATGTGGACAGGTTACGAGCAGTACTTC
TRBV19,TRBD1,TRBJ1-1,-,CASRTSDRPNLAAFF,TGTGCCAGTAGGACCTCGGACAGGCCCAACCTCGCGGCTTTCTTT
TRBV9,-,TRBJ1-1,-,CASSVVAANTEAFF,TGTGCCAGCAGCGTAGTCGCGGCGAACACTGAAGCTTTCTTT
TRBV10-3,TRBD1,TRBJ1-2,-,CAITLDREDGYTF,TGTGCCATCACCCTGGACAGGGAGGATGGCTACACCTTC
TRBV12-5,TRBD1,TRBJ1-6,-,CASGLDPGQSFNSPLHF,TGTGCTAGTGGTCTCGACCCGGGACAGAGTTTTAATTCACCCCTCCACTTT
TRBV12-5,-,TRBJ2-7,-,CASGLVSGSRFYEQYF,TGTGCTAGTGGTTTGGTATCAGGATCCCGTTTCTACGAGCAGTACTTC
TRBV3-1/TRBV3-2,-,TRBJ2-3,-,CASSQDARLTTDTQYF,TGTGCCAGCAGCCAAGATGCCAGGTTAACCACAGATACGCAGTATTTT
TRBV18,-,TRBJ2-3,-,CASSSFQGGNTDTQYF,TGTGCCAGCTCATCCTTCCAGGGAGGAAACACAGATACGCAGTATTTT
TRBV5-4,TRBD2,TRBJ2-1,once,CASRLAELNNEQFF,TGTGCCAGCAGACTAGCGGAGCTAAACAATGAGCAGTTCTTC
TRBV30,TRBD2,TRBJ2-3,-,CAWSKDSGSADTQYF,TGTGCCTGGAGTAAGGATAGCGGGAGTGCAGATACGCAGTATTTT
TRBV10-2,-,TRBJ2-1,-,CASTENEQFF,TGCGCCAGTACGGAGAATGAGCAGTTCTTC
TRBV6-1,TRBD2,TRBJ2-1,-,CASSESPAGAYNEQFF,TGTGCCAGCAGTGAATCTCCAGCGGGAGCCTACAATGAGCAGTTCTTC